This entry describes one T cell receptor beta chain. V was pared by 8 bases and J by 4 bases, with 1 base of the junction left unmatched. Germline CDR1 LGHDT, CDR2 YNNKEL (reference sequence). The CDR3 has 11 amino acids. The data were obtained in a study of blood T cell repertoires in COVID-19. For the study at large: Both acute and convalescent COVID-19 samples were obtained from the United States, Italy and Spain.

Generated by immunoSEQ multiplex PCR, the TCRdb table keeps only in-frame clones and is missing some. The top ten hold approximately 11% of the sample, which has under 350,000 clones, roughly 88% seen once. Sequences were obtained from peripheral blood. The gene calls are TRBV3-1 (or the pseudogene TRBV3-2) and TRBJ1-1; 7 bases are shared with TRBD1. This sequence originates from a woman aged 70-85 years with acute or convalescent COVID-19. As DNA, the CDR3 is TGTGCCAGCGGACAGGTCACTGAAGCTTTCTTT. Protein: CASGQVTEAFF.